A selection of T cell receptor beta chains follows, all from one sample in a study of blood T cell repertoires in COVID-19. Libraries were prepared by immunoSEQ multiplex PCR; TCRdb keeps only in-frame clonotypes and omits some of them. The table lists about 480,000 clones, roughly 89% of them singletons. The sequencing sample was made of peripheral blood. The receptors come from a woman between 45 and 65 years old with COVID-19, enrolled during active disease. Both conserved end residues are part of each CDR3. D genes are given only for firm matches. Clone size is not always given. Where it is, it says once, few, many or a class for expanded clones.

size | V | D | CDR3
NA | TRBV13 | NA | CASSTRARTDTQYF
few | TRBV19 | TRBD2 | CASSNQAGGPLDTQYF
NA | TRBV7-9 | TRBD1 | CASSGTVLQETQYF
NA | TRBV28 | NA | CASSAGGAYEQYF
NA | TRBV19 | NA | CASSIESGVAIGEQYF
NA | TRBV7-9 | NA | CASSLGGGLNEKLFF
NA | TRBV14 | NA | CASSSGGNQPQHF
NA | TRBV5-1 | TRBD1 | CASSSGQPANTGELFF
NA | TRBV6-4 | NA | CASSQDRNTEAFF
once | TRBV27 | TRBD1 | CASSLDRADTQYF
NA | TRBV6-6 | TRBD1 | CASSYRDRAYEQYF
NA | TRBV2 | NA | CASSEEQVVNTEAFF
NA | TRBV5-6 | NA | CASSLGVRGSSYEQYF
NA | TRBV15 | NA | CATSRDLGGQPQHF
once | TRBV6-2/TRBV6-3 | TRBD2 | CASSRGLAGGTDTQYF
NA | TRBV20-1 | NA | CSARQGTEAFF
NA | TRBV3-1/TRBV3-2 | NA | CASSRQNNEQYF
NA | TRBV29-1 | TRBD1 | CSVGQGGNSPLHF
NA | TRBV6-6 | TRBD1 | CASSSLGQGAGQPQHF
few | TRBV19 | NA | CASSSLLGTEAFF
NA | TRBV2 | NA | CASSEVAGNQPQHF
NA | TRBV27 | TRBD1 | CASSLYGTGGGGNTIYF
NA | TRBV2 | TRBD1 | CASRKQGDEQFF
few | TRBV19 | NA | CASAGALNQPQHF
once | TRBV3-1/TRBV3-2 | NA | CASSNLETQYF
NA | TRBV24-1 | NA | CATSDFDGYTF
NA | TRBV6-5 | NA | CASKRSEALHF
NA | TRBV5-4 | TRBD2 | CASSLAGGGYEQYF
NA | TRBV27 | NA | CASSPTRIAGANVLTF
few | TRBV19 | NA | CASSLQGTGNTIYF
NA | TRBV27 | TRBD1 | CASSLGSGTGLGANEKLFF
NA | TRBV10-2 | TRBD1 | CASSDRGGEKLFF
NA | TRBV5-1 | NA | CASSPGDFGGTEAFF
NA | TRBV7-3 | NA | CASSLQGNTEAFF
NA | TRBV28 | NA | CASSLFRGANYGYTF
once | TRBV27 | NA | CASSPGTLFQETQYF
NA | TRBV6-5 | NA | CASTNPNLEKLFF
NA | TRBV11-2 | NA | CASSPQETQYF
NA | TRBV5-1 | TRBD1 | CASSKGAWAGELFF
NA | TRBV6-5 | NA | CASARSSGNTIYF
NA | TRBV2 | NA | CAINLQGEGPQHF
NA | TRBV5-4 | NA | CASSAGGKLFF
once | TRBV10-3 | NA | CAIRGQLGDEQYF
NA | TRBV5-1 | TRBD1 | CASSAQETRGVRGYTF
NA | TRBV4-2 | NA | CASSQVKEDIQYF
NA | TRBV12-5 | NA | CASALGGTNTEAFF
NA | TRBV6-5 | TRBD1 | CASRQGREQYF
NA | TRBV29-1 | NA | CSVGGEVGETQYF
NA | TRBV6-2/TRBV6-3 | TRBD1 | CASSHPSRDRVDSPLHF
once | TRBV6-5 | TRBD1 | CASGRQGENTEAFF
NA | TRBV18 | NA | CASSPEGVYGYTF
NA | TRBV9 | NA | CASSAGDGSYEQYF
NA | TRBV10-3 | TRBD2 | CAISDGLAGASRQETQYF
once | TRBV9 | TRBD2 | CASSVSRGGRDEQFF
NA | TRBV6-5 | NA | CASSYLSGLGYGYTF